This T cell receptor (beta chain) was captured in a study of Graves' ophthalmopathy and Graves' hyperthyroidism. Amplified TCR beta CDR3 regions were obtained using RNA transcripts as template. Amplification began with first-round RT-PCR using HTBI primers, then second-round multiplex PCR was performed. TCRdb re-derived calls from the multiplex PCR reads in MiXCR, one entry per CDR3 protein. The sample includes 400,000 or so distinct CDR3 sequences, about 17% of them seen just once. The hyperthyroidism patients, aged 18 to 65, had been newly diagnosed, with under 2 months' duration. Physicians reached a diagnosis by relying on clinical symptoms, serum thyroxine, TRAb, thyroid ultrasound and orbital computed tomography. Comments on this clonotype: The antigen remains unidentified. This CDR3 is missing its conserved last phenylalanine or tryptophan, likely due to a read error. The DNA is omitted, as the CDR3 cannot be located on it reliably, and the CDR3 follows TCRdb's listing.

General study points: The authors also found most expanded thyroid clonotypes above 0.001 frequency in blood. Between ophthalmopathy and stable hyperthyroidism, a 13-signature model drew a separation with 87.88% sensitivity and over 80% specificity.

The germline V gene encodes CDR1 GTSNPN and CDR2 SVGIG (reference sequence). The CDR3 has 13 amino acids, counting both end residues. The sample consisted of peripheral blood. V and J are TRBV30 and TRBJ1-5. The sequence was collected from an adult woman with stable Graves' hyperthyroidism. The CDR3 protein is CAWGDSSNQPQQL.